This entry concerns a single TCR beta chain. Its antigen is as yet unknown. Using immunoSEQ multiplex PCR, the repertoire was profiled, and TCRdb retains in-frame clones only, with some absent. The table has a few thousand clones, 66% seen once. Deletions cut 3 bases from V and 6 bases from J, with 12 bases between. Germline V lookup: CDR1 KGHSH, CDR2 LQKENI. This CDR3 has 14 residues. These data are taken from a study of coeliac disease. Study results and limitations: In active celiac disease, intraepithelial and lamina propria TRB and TRG repertoires were less clonal than controls.

Sequencing was carried out using intraepithelial lymphocytes from the gut. This TCR derives from a woman aged 55-75 years with active celiac disease. The rearrangement links TRBV18 to TRBJ2-1; D not resolved. The CDR3 bases are TGTGCCAGCTCACCGACGACAAACCCCAATGAGCAGTTCTTC. This codes for CASSPTTNPNEQFF.